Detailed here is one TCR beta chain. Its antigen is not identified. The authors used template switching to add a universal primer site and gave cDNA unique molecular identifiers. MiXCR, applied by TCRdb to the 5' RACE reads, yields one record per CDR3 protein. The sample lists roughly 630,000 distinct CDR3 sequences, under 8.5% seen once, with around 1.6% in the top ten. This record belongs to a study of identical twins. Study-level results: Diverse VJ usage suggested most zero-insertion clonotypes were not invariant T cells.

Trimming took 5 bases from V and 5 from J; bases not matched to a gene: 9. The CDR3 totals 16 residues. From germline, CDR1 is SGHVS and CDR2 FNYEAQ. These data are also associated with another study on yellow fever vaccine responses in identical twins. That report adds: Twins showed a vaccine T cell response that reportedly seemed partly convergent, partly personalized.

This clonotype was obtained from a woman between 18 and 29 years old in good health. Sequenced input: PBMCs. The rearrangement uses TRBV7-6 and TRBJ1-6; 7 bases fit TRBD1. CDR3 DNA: TGTGCCAGCAGCCCCTTCGACAGGGCCAATAATTCACCCCTCCACTTT. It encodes CASSPFDRANNSPLHF.